These 13 T cell receptor beta chains were sequenced from one sample in a study of cytomegalovirus exposure and HLA in healthy donors. Amplification used 60 Vbeta primers and 13 Jbeta primers. Sequenced by immunoSEQ multiplex PCR; TCRdb stores in-frame clones only, minus some. Of over 150,000 clones listed, about 82% are singletons. The sequenced sample was PBMCs. All receptors derive from a male donor in good health and CMV-seronegative.

This clone was recorded a few times. The CDR3, as DNA: TGTGCCAGCGCGGACAGCCAAGCCTACGAGCAGTACTTC. The encoded protein is CASADSQAYEQYF. This chain links TRBV6-1 with TRBJ2-7; a weak D match, TRBD1 (6 bases). Deletions cut 8 bases from V and 2 bases from J, with 13 bases between. Germline V gene sequence: CDR1 MNHNS, CDR2 SASEGT. The CDR3 sequence is 13 residues long.

This chain connects TRBV5-6 to TRBJ1-2; D call uncertain. The CDR3 totals 15 residues. The germline CDR1 and CDR2 sequences are SGHDT and YYEEEE. V was pared by 0 bases and J by 4 bases, with 13 bases between. The CDR3 spells CASSLAPTGSYGYTF. DNA for the CDR3: TGTGCCAGCAGCTTGGCCCCCACCGGGAGCTATGGCTACACCTTC.

The V call is TRBV7-9, the J call TRBJ2-2; D gene unclear. The CDR3 extends over 14 amino acids. Germline V gene lookup returns CDR1 SEHNR and CDR2 FQNEAQ (reference sequence). V was pared by 5 bases and J by 5 bases, with 12 bases between. For the CDR3, the DNA is TGTGCCAGCAGCCCTCCAGGCCGGACCGGGGAGCTGTTTTTT. It yields the protein CASSPPGRTGELFF.

This chain connects TRBV30 to TRBJ2-3; TRBD2 aligns across 13 bases. V dropped 3 bases and J dropped 8; count of bases not matched to a gene: 5. Germline CDR1 and CDR2: GTSNPN and SVGIG (reference sequence). The CDR3 runs 14 residues. CDR3 sequence: CAWRTSGGLGTQYF. The CDR3 DNA sequence: TGTGCCTGGAGGACTAGCGGGGGGTTAGGTACGCAGTATTTT.

J is TRBJ1-2 and V is TRBV5-4; TRBD1 might be the D (6 bases). The length of the CDR3 is 14 residues. The germline V gene encodes CDR1 SGHNT and CDR2 YYREEE (reference sequence). Trimming took off 4 bases at V and 4 bases at J, with 14 bases between the two ends. The DNA of the CDR3 is TGTGCCAGCAGCCGCTCAACAGGGTTCTATGGCTACACCTTC. This sequence encodes CASSRSTGFYGYTF.

The V call is TRBV7-3, the J call TRBJ1-1; TRBD1 matches at 7 bases. Germline lookup yields CDR1 SGHTA and CDR2 FQGTGA. The V segment lost 3 bases and the J segment 1 base; nucleotides outside the gene matches: 2. This CDR3 contains 14 residues. The CDR3 nucleotides are TGTGCCAGCAGCTTGACAGGGTGGAACACTGAAGCTTTCTTT. Its translation: CASSLTGWNTEAFF.

This chain joins TRBV7-2 and TRBJ2-1; 8 bases map to TRBD2. Germline V gives CDR1 SGHTA, CDR2 FQGNSA. Losses at the gene ends were 1 base for V and 7 bases for J; bases not matched to a gene: 6. The CDR3 is 15 residues long. This chain's CDR3 is CASSLGSGRPNEQFF. CDR3 nucleotides: TGTGCCAGCAGCTTAGGGAGCGGGAGACCTAATGAGCAGTTCTTC.

The V and J genes are TRBV5-4 and TRBJ1-2, with D uncertain. Trimming took off 0 bases at V and 7 bases at J, with 7 bases between the two ends. Germline-derived CDR1 and CDR2 are SGHNT and YYREEE (reference sequence). There are 12 residues in the CDR3. The chain's CDR3 is CASSLVGSGYTF. The DNA for the CDR3 is TGTGCCAGCAGCTTGGTCGGGAGTGGCTACACCTTC.

J is TRBJ2-7 and V is TRBV19; perhaps TRBD2 as D (5 bases). CDR1 and CDR2 (germline): LNHDA, SQIVND (reference sequence). The CDR3 loop spans 14 amino acids. V lost 4 bases, J lost 0 bases, and 10 bases lay in between. The CDR3 bases are TGTGCCAGTAGTACGTCCGGGAACTCCTACGAGCAGTACTTC. Residues: CASSTSGNSYEQYF.

The chain couples TRBV7-3 to TRBJ2-1, with a tentative D call TRBD2 (6 bases). V lost 5 bases and J lost 0, with 14 bases in between. Germline CDR1 reads SGHTA; CDR2 reads FQGTGA. The CDR3 consists of 16 residues. The CDR3 nucleotides read TGTGCCAGCAGCCCCGGGAGTACGAGCTCCTACAATGAGCAGTTCTTC. Its protein is CASSPGSTSSYNEQFF.

This clone showed up just once. The V and J genes are TRBV29-1 and TRBJ1-2; TRBD1 might be the D (5 bases). Trimming left V 2 bases short and J 4 bases short, with 8 bases between. This CDR3 spans 12 amino acids. The germline gives CDR1 SQVTM, CDR2 ANQGSEA. This chain's CDR3 is CSVEQGPYGYTF. In nucleotides, the CDR3 is TGCAGCGTTGAACAGGGCCCCTATGGCTACACCTTC.

The chain recombines TRBV25-1 with TRBJ1-2; D might be TRBD1 (5 bases). Germline V gene lookup returns CDR1 MGHDK and CDR2 SYGVNS. The CDR3 consists of 15 residues. The ends were cut back, 8 bases at V and 1 base at J, with 17 bases in the middle. CDR3 coding DNA: TGTGCCAGCGTACCGGCGGGACGGGATAACTATGGCTACACCTTC. Its protein product is CASVPAGRDNYGYTF.

This chain links TRBV27 with TRBJ1-3; no firm D call. There are 11 residues in the CDR3. Germline V gene sequence: CDR1 MNHEY, CDR2 SMNVEV (reference sequence). Deletions cut 10 bases from V and 4 bases from J, with 8 bases between. Here the CDR3 reads CATEYGNTIYF. The CDR3 DNA sequence: TGTGCCACCGAGTACGGAAACACCATATATTTT.